Here is one T cell receptor beta chain with its context. Its antigen remains unknown. The data were taken from a study of radiotherapy plus CTLA-4 blockade in lung cancer. Study at large: In 18% of patients, objective responses were seen; 30% to 35% had disease control. General observations from the study: Blood TCR clones of tumor origin expanded after radiotherapy plus ipilimumab. Best predicting response, reportedly, were early blood T cell clone dynamics, with interferon-beta.

Germline V lookup: CDR1 LNHNV, CDR2 YYDKDF (reference sequence). The CDR3 contains 16 residues. The J segment lost 3 bases and the V segment lost 3 bases, leaving 2 bases of the junction unmatched. The protocol was immunoSEQ multiplex PCR, while the TCRdb copy is restricted to in-frame clones and leaves out a portion. This table holds 60,000 to 70,000 clones, approximately 80% found once. This clonotype originated in a human donor with non-small cell lung cancer who had a partial response to radiotherapy plus ipilimumab. The rearrangement links TRBV15 to TRBJ2-3, with 14 bases identical to TRBD2. The starting material was peripheral blood, obtained from a patient treated with radiotherapy plus ipilimumab. In DNA, the CDR3 is TGTGCCACCAGCAGGACTAGCGGGAGGGGTACAGATACGCAGTATTTT. This codes for CATSRTSGRGTDTQYF. Combining the CDR3 with reference TRBV15 and TRBJ2-3 gives the whole variable domain DAMVIQNPRYQVTQFGKPVTLSCSQTLNHNVMYWYQQKSSQAPKLLFHYYDKDFNNEADTPDNFQSRRPNTSFCFLDIRSPGLGDTAMYLCATSRTSGRGTDTQYFGPGTRLTVL.